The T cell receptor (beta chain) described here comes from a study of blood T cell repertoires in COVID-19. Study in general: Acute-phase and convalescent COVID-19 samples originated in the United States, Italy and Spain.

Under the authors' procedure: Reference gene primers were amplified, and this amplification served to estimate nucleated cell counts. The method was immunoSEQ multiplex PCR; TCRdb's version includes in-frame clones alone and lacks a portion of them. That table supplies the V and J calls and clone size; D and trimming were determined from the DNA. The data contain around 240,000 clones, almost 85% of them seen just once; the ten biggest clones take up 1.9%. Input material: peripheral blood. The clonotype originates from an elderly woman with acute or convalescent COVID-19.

Here the CDR3 reads CASSEGGRGNSPLHF. The CDR3 coding sequence is TGTGCCAGCAGTGAAGGGGGCCGTGGGAATTCACCCCTCCACTTT. The chain combines TRBV2 with TRBJ1-6; perhaps TRBD1 as D (5 bases). V lost 1 base, J lost 7 bases, and 11 bases lay in between. The germline gives CDR1 SNHLY, CDR2 FYNNEI. There are 15 residues in the CDR3.